This TCR beta chain was identified during a study of CD8 T cells in Susac syndrome. Study-level results: Only a relatively small number of individuals were included in the TCR sequencing and HLA analysis.

The RNA input was roughly 0.45 to 1 ug, and it was reverse transcribed with random hexamers. TCR beta CDR3 was amplified by immunoSEQ covering 54 Vbeta and 13 Jbeta. TCRdb itself ran the immunoSEQ multiplex PCR reads through MiXCR, one entry per CDR3 protein. The data show around 150,000 distinct CDR3 sequences, roughly 94% seen once. Points on this clonotype: Its antigen is unidentified.

The authors negatively isolated CD8+ and CD4+ T cells and FACS-enriched TEMRA cells. CDR3 length equals 13 residues. The V and J ends lost 6 bases and 8 bases respectively, with 13 bases between them. The V call is TRBV12-3 or TRBV12-4, the J call TRBJ1-4; D may be TRBD1 (6 bases). The sample consisted of CD4+ T cells from PBMCs. This TCR came from a human donor with multiple sclerosis. CDR3 sequence reads: CASRDPGDEKLFF. The CDR3 DNA is TGTGCCAGCAGGGACCCAGGGGACGAAAAACTGTTTTTT.